This TCR beta chain emerged from a study of blood T cell repertoires in COVID-19. Study summary: The analysed material was cDNA or gDNA that came from T cells, B-cell-depleted T cells, or PBMCs.

It was during active infection that Seattle patients were enrolled and then longitudinally followed. Assay used: immunoSEQ multiplex PCR; TCRdb lists only in-frame clones, some missing. The sample yields roughly 380,000 clones, 89% seen once. Germline V gene data show CDR1 as SGHDT and CDR2 as YYEEEE. This CDR3 comprises 16 residues. The V and J ends lost 3 bases and 3 bases, in that order; junction bases with no gene match: 12. The receptor was derived from a middle-aged woman with COVID-19, enrolled during active disease. Material for sequencing was peripheral blood. The chain recombines TRBV5-6 with TRBJ2-7; 7 bases are shared with TRBD2. Written as DNA, the CDR3 is TGTGCCAGCAGCTCCCCTTGGCAGGGAGGGAACTACGAGCAGTACTTC. This codes for CASSSPWQGGNYEQYF.